These 30 T cell receptor beta chains originate from one sample sequenced in a study of blood T cell repertoires in COVID-19. Produced via immunoSEQ multiplex PCR; TCRdb's table is partial and in-frame only. The data hold 200,000 to 250,000 clones, with about 89% observed a single time. Sequencing was done on a sample of PBMCs or T cells enriched from blood (not recorded which). The source is a woman in her 30s who had recovered from COVID-19.

The chain employs TRBV5-1 and TRBJ2-1; 7 bases fit TRBD2. This CDR3 has 14 amino acids. Germline assignment: CDR1 SGHRS and CDR2 YFSETQ. Trimming removed 5 bases from V and 5 bases from J; junction bases left unmatched: 7. CDR3 in DNA: TGCGCCAGCAGGAGGACTAGTCCAAACAATGAGCAGTTCTTC. This sequence encodes CASRRTSPNNEQFF.

Only one count was recorded for this clone. The rearrangement joins TRBV4-1 to TRBJ1-6; D gene ambiguous. V was trimmed by 1 base and J by 4 bases, leaving 11 bases between them. Germline V gene lookup returns CDR1 MGHRA and CDR2 YSYEKL. The CDR3 covers 16 residues. The CDR3 spells CASSQGEGEYNSPLHF. The CDR3 region has the DNA TGCGCCAGCAGCCAAGGAGAGGGAGAGTATAATTCACCCCTCCACTTT.

Only one count was recorded for this clone. This sequence joins TRBV27 and TRBJ1-1, with 8 bases lining up with TRBD1. J lost 1 base, V lost 3 bases, and 1 base had no gene match. This CDR3 region has 14 residues. Germline loops: CDR1 MNHEY, CDR2 SMNVEV (reference sequence). The CDR3 region is CASSFQGANTEAFF. Written as DNA, the CDR3 is TGTGCCAGCAGTTTTCAGGGGGCGAACACTGAAGCTTTCTTT.

The J gene is TRBJ2-3, the V gene TRBV29-1, with D tentatively TRBD2 (6 bases). The CDR3 is 16 amino acids. In germline, CDR1 is SQVTM, CDR2 ANQGSEA. Trimming removed 0 bases from V and 2 bases from J, with 15 bases in between. Here the CDR3 reads CSVEEGAGQNTDTQYF. CDR3 coding DNA: TGCAGCGTTGAAGAAGGTGCGGGGCAGAACACAGATACGCAGTATTTT.

The V and J genes are TRBV6-5 and TRBJ1-2; 8 positions match TRBD1. This CDR3 comprises 15 residues. Germline trimming cut 6 bases from V and 7 bases from J; bases unmatched to any gene: 13. Germline loops: CDR1 MNHEY, CDR2 SVGAGI. This CDR3 is CASRKGQGPSVGYTF. The CDR3 region has the DNA TGTGCCAGCAGAAAAGGACAGGGTCCTTCTGTTGGCTACACCTTC.

A single count supports this clone. The rearrangement links TRBV5-1 to TRBJ2-1; 10 bases align to TRBD2. The CDR3 has 15 residues. V shed 1 base, J shed 5 bases, and the junction held 3 bases outside the gene matches. The V gene's germline CDR1 is SGHRS and CDR2 YFSETQ. The CDR3 nucleotides read TGCGCCAGCAGCTTGCTAGCGGGAGATAACAATGAGCAGTTCTTC. Translated: CASSLLAGDNNEQFF.

The chain has TRBV5-8 and TRBJ2-1, with TRBD2 matching over 12 bases. Losses at the gene ends were 3 bases for V and 7 bases for J; bases not matched to a gene: 8. Germline loops: CDR1 SGHTS, CDR2 YDEGEE. The CDR3 sequence is 16 residues long. The CDR3 DNA reads TGTGCCAGCAGCTCATGGACTAGCGGGACTATGAATGAGCAGTTCTTC. Amino acid sequence: CASSSWTSGTMNEQFF.

J is TRBJ1-4 and V is TRBV5-5; D might be TRBD1 (5 bases). Germline CDR1 reads SGHKS; CDR2 reads YYEKEE (reference sequence). The V and J ends lost 4 bases and 0 bases respectively, with 13 bases between them. The CDR3 runs to 16 residues. The CDR3 nucleotides are TGTGCCAGCAGCCCACGCTCGGGGGCAACTAATGAAAAACTGTTTTTT. Residues: CASSPRSGATNEKLFF.

This clone was picked up a small number of times. V is TRBV16 and J is TRBJ1-2; D remains ambiguous. The CDR3 is 15 residues long. Germline values: CDR1 KGHSY, CDR2 FQNENV. Trimming removed 4 bases from V and 1 base from J, with 13 bases in between. Written as DNA, the CDR3 is TGTGCCAGCAGCCTCTCCTCGGGAGTTAACTATGGCTACACCTTC. Translating it yields CASSLSSGVNYGYTF.

The J gene is TRBJ2-1, the V gene TRBV11-3; D unresolved. The length of the CDR3 is 14 residues. V was shortened by 5 bases and J by 0 bases, with 8 bases between the two germline ends. CDR1 and CDR2 (germline): SGHNT, YENEEA. CDR3 residues: CASSPRSSYNEQFF. The CDR3 DNA reads as TGTGCCAGCAGCCCGCGAAGCTCCTACAATGAGCAGTTCTTC. Full variable domain (rest looked up from reference TRBV11-3 and TRBJ2-1): EAGVVQSPRYKIIEKKQPVAFWCNPISGHNTLYWYLQNLGQGPELLIRYENEEAVDDSQLPKDRFSAERLKGVDSTLKIQPAELGDSAVYLCASSPRSSYNEQFFGPGTRLTVL.

The chain joins TRBV28 to TRBJ2-7; TRBD1 is a possible D gene (5 bases). V lost 3 bases and J lost 0, with 12 bases in between. The CDR3 runs to 15 residues. CDR1 and CDR2 from the germline V gene are MDHEN and SYDVKM. CDR3 residues: CASSFKWGFSYEQYF. The CDR3 nucleotides read TGTGCCAGCAGTTTTAAGTGGGGCTTCTCCTACGAGCAGTACTTC.

The chain uses TRBV10-3 and TRBJ1-2, with 8 bases lining up with TRBD1. CDR3 length: 13 amino acids. Germline V CDR1 and CDR2: ENHRY, SYGVKD. V dropped 5 bases and J dropped 7; count of bases not matched to a gene: 6. In DNA form, the CDR3 reads TGTGCCATCAGTTCTCCAGGGGGCGGTGGCTACACCTTC. It codes for CAISSPGGGGYTF.

This chain uses TRBV3-1 (or the pseudogene TRBV3-2) with TRBJ1-1, with D perhaps TRBD1 (5 bases). V gave up 10 bases and J gave up 4 bases, with 10 bases separating them. The length of the CDR3 is 11 residues. CDR1 and CDR2 from the germline V gene are LGHDT and YNNKEL (reference sequence). CDR3 DNA: TGTGCCACCTCAAGGGGCACTGAAGCTTTCTTT. Translation: CATSRGTEAFF.

The rearrangement uses TRBV24-1 and TRBJ2-1, with D perhaps matching TRBD2 (6 bases). V was pared by 7 bases and J by 9 bases, with 12 bases between. The V gene's germline CDR1 is KGHDR and CDR2 SFDVKD. This CDR3 is 12 amino acids long. CDR3 nucleotide sequence: TGTGCCACCAGCCCCCTGGGGGGTGAGCAGTTCTTC. It codes for CATSPLGGEQFF.

V is TRBV28 and J is TRBJ1-2; TRBD1 aligns across 10 bases. Unmatched junction bases numbered 4, after V lost 6 bases and J lost 3 bases. From germline, CDR1 is MDHEN and CDR2 SYDVKM. The CDR3 runs to 14 residues. CDR3 loop: CASRTGTGDYGYTF. The CDR3, as DNA: TGTGCCAGCAGGACCGGGACAGGGGACTATGGCTACACCTTC.

The genes are TRBV30 and TRBJ1-3; D is unclear. The CDR3 covers 12 residues. Per the germline V gene, CDR1 is GTSNPN and CDR2 is SVGIG (reference sequence). V dropped 0 bases and J dropped 7 bases, with 7 bases sitting between them. The CDR3 bases are TGTGCCTGGAGTGTACCTCGGAACACCATATATTTT. Amino acids: CAWSVPRNTIYF.

This rearrangement joins TRBV9 to TRBJ1-6, with D tentatively TRBD1 (5 bases). V lost 3 bases and J 7 bases, leaving 14 bases between the germline ends. The germline V gene has CDR1 SGDLS and CDR2 YYNGEE. This CDR3 has 15 amino acids. As DNA, the CDR3 is TGTGCCAGCAGCGCCTCCAGGGTTGGGAATTCACCCCTCCACTTT. Protein product: CASSASRVGNSPLHF.

A word on this clone: The same CDR3 arises from other DNA sequences in this sample as well. The J gene is TRBJ1-3, the V gene TRBV5-1; TRBD1 aligns across 8 bases. J was trimmed by 0 bases and V by 0 bases; bases with no gene match: 11. CDR1 and CDR2 (germline): SGHRS, YFSETQ. CDR3 size: 19 residues. The CDR3 loop is CASSLGTGGSLSSGNTIYF. The CDR3 DNA is TGCGCCAGCAGCTTGGGAACAGGGGGATCCCTCAGCTCTGGAAACACCATATATTTT. Using reference TRBV5-1 and TRBJ1-3 for the parts outside the CDR3, the full variable domain is KAGVTQTPRYLIKTRGQQVTLSCSPISGHRSVSWYQQTPGQGLQFLFEYFSETQRNKGNFPGRFSGRQFSNSRSEMNVSTLELGDSALYLCASSLGTGGSLSSGNTIYFGEGSWLTVV.

The chain carries TRBV7-2 and TRBJ1-5; D is unresolved. The germline CDR1 and CDR2 sequences are SGHTA and FQGNSA. The CDR3 is 14 residues long. Trimming took 1 base from V and 7 from J, leaving 11 bases between them. The CDR3 here is CASSLEVAGQPQHF. The CDR3 bases are TGTGCCAGCAGCTTAGAAGTGGCCGGGCAGCCCCAGCATTTT.

The chain couples TRBV9 to TRBJ1-5; D possibly corresponds to TRBD1 (6 bases). V was pared by 0 bases and J by 0 bases, with 10 bases between. The CDR3 has 16 residues. In germline, CDR1 is SGDLS, CDR2 YYNGEE. CDR3 protein: CASSVEGVLSNQPQHF. CDR3 nucleotide sequence: TGTGCCAGCAGCGTAGAGGGGGTTCTTAGCAATCAGCCCCAGCATTTT.

The gene calls are TRBV7-2 and TRBJ2-1; 7 bases align to TRBD1. The germline V gene encodes CDR1 SGHTA and CDR2 FQGNSA. V gave up 7 bases and J gave up 3 bases; unmatched junction bases: 9. The CDR3 consists of 15 residues. In DNA, the CDR3 is TGTGCCAGCACCTGGGGGACAGTTATCTACAATGAGCAGTTCTTC. Translated, it gives CASTWGTVIYNEQFF.

As regards this clone: The germline gene is not matched at one end of the junction; a read error may be the cause. CDR3 sequence: CASSEVKAFTFF. CDR3 nucleotide sequence: TGTGCCAGCAGTGAGGTTAAAGCTTTTACCTTCTTC. This chain joins TRBV6-1 and TRBJ1-2; D is undetermined. This CDR3 has 12 amino acids. The germline V gene encodes CDR1 MNHNS and CDR2 SASEGT.

The chain employs TRBV9 and TRBJ1-4, with TRBD1 matching 7 bases. The CDR3 is 16 amino acids. J gave up 6 bases and V 3 bases, and 11 bases lay outside the gene matches. Germline CDR1 and CDR2: SGDLS and YYNGEE. CDR3 nucleotide sequence: TGTGCCAGCAGCGCTGAAGCCGGGACAGTGGATGAAAAACTGTTTTTT. Its protein product is CASSAEAGTVDEKLFF.

This clone was found once. The chain is built from TRBV6-1 and TRBJ1-5, with D perhaps TRBD1 (5 bases). V lost 0 bases and J 7 bases, leaving 10 bases between the germline ends. The V gene's germline CDR1 is MNHNS and CDR2 SASEGT. The CDR3 spans 14 residues. The CDR3 DNA sequence: TGTGCCAGCAGTGAAGCGGGACTACGACAGCCCCAGCATTTT. This sequence encodes CASSEAGLRQPQHF.

The rearrangement joins TRBV6-5 to TRBJ1-1; TRBD1 matches 8 bases. The germline gives CDR1 MNHEY, CDR2 SVGAGI. Losses at the gene ends were 5 bases for V and 7 bases for J; bases not matched to a gene: 12. The CDR3 totals 15 residues. CDR3 sequence (DNA): TGTGCCAGCAGTCCGACGGCAGGGGGCGCGGGTGAAGCTTTCTTT. Its protein product is CASSPTAGGAGEAFF.

This clone was counted a single time. The V gene is TRBV4-3, the J gene TRBJ1-2, with a weak D call TRBD1 (5 bases). This CDR3 comprises 16 residues. Between the trimmed V and J ends, which lost 4 bases and 5 bases, there was a span of 20 bases. Germline-derived CDR1 and CDR2 are LGHNA and YSLEER. The CDR3 nucleotides read TGCGCCAGCAGCCTCAAAGCGGGGGAGAGCGGTTATGGCTACACCTTC. It yields the protein CASSLKAGESGYGYTF.

The rearrangement links TRBV28 to TRBJ1-5, with a tentative D call TRBD1 (6 bases). The germline CDR1 and CDR2 sequences are MDHEN and SYDVKM. This CDR3 has 15 amino acids. V was cut by 3 bases and J by 1 base, with 10 bases left in between. CDR3 region: CASSFRGASNQPQHF. CDR3 coding DNA: TGTGCCAGCAGTTTTCGGGGGGCGAGCAATCAGCCCCAGCATTTT.

This clone was detected once. The CDR3 sequence is CASSGRARGNEQFF. CDR3 bases: TGTGCCAGTAGCGGGAGGGCCCGAGGCAATGAGCAGTTCTTC. The rearrangement joins TRBV19 to TRBJ2-1, with 8 bases lining up with TRBD2. V shed 6 bases, J shed 6 bases, and the junction held 7 bases outside the gene matches. CDR1 is LNHDA and CDR2 is SQIVND in the germline V gene (reference sequence). The length of the CDR3 is 14 residues.

V and J are TRBV5-1 and TRBJ2-5; no clear D gene. V was pared by 0 bases and J by 3 bases, with 9 bases between. The germline CDR1 and CDR2 sequences are SGHRS and YFSETQ. This CDR3 spans 14 amino acids. The chain's CDR3 is CASSLGTGKETQYF. DNA of the CDR3: TGCGCCAGCAGCTTGGGTACGGGTAAAGAGACCCAGTACTTC.

Here the CDR3 DNA reads TGTGCCTGGGACGGGACTAGTTACAATGAGCAGTTCTTC. Encoded protein: CAWDGTSYNEQFF. The rearrangement joins TRBV30 to TRBJ2-1; 8 positions match TRBD2. This CDR3 has 13 residues. Trimming cost V 5 bases and J 4 bases; bases outside gene matches: 4. Germline-derived CDR1 and CDR2 are GTSNPN and SVGIG (reference sequence).